Listed below are T cell receptor beta chains from one sample, sequenced in a study of blood T cell repertoires in COVID-19. Measured with immunoSEQ multiplex PCR; TCRdb has only the in-frame clones, and not every one. The sample carries about 110,000 clones, approximately 90% recorded once. The sample comprised peripheral blood. Source of these receptors: a woman in her twenties or thirties with acute or convalescent COVID-19. Each CDR3 is given with its conserved first and last residue. The D gene is left open where the match is weak. Clone size appears in some rows only: once, few, many, or a class for an expanded clone.

D,V,J,size,DNA,CDR3
TRBD1,TRBV6-2/TRBV6-3,TRBJ1-1,-,TGTGCCAGCAGCGTGAAGGGGACAGAAGGCCGGCAGAACACTGAAGCTTTCTTT,CASSVKGTEGRQNTEAFF
TRBD2,TRBV7-2,TRBJ2-3,-,TGTGCCAGCAGCTTAGTTGCGGGGGGGCAGATGACAGATACGCAGTATTTT,CASSLVAGGQMTDTQYF
-,TRBV4-2,TRBJ1-1,once,TGTGCCAGCAGCCAAGGCAGGTCGCTTGAAGCTTTCTTT,CASSQGRSLEAFF
-,TRBV11-3,TRBJ2-2,-,TGTGCCAGCAGCTTAATCGGAGAGCACGGGGAGCTGTTTTTT,CASSLIGEHGELFF
TRBD1,TRBV5-4,TRBJ1-1,-,TGTGCCAGCAGCTCCCAGGGGGGTTCAGAAGCTTTCTTT,CASSSQGGSEAFF
-,TRBV6-2/TRBV6-3,TRBJ1-5,-,TGTGCCAGCAGTTACCACAGGTATCGCAATCAGCCCCAGCATTTT,CASSYHRYRNQPQHF
-,TRBV9,TRBJ1-2,-,TGTGCCAGCAGCGTAGCTCGCACACAAAACTATGGCTACACCTTC,CASSVARTQNYGYTF
TRBD1,TRBV19,TRBJ2-7,-,TGTGCCAGCCAATCCAGGGGGTACGAGCAGTACTTC,CASQSRGYEQYF
-,TRBV14,TRBJ1-1,-,TGTGCCAGCAGCCAAGCCGCAGGGTGGAACACTGAAGCTTTCTTT,CASSQAAGWNTEAFF
-,TRBV19,TRBJ2-7,-,TGTGCCAGTAGTATTGGCGGGTCCGGTTCCTACGAGCAGTACTTC,CASSIGGSGSYEQYF
TRBD1,TRBV30,TRBJ2-3,-,TGTGCCTGGAGCCCCGGGGACAGGGATACAGATACGCAGTATTTT,CAWSPGDRDTDTQYF
-,TRBV4-3,TRBJ2-2,-,TGCGCCAGCAGCCAAGATTTGGGCAGGGACACCGGGGAGCTGTTTTTT,CASSQDLGRDTGELFF
-,TRBV6-5,TRBJ2-1,few,TGTGCCAGCAGTTACCTGGCGTCGGGGAATGAGCAGTTCTTC,CASSYLASGNEQFF
-,TRBV9,TRBJ2-3,-,TGTGCCAGCAGCGTAGTACTTTCTGGGGGGACGCAGTATTTT,CASSVVLSGGTQYF
-,TRBV7-2,TRBJ2-6,-,TGTGCCAGCAGCTTAGATGTGAGCTCTGGGGCCAACGTCCTGACTTTC,CASSLDVSSGANVLTF
TRBD1,TRBV5-1,TRBJ1-1,-,TGCGCCAGCAGCCCCAACAGGGGACCGAACACTGAAGCTTTCTTT,CASSPNRGPNTEAFF
-,TRBV5-1,TRBJ2-3,-,TGCGCCAGCAGCTTGGGAACAGGGAATACAGATACGCAGTATTTT,CASSLGTGNTDTQYF
TRBD2,TRBV4-1,TRBJ2-1,-,TGCGCCAGCAGCCAAAGGGCCCTAGCGGGCTACAATGAGCAGTTCTTC,CASSQRALAGYNEQFF
TRBD1,TRBV5-4,TRBJ1-1,-,TGTGCCAGCAGCTACGGGACAGGGGGCACTGAAGCTTTCTTT,CASSYGTGGTEAFF
TRBD1,TRBV4-1,TRBJ1-2,once,TGCGCCAGCAGCCGAGGGACAGAAACAAGTGGCTACACCTTC,CASSRGTETSGYTF
-,TRBV2,TRBJ2-7,once,TGTGCCAGCTGCCGGGGGAGTTACGAGCAGTACTTC,CASCRGSYEQYF
-,TRBV29-1,TRBJ1-1,-,TGCAGCGGTTTGGGGTTAGCAGGGCTTGAAGCTTTCTTT,CSGLGLAGLEAFF
-,TRBV5-8,TRBJ2-4,-,TGTGCCAGCAGCCCCCGCGACAGCTCCCGCCTAGCCAAAAACATTCAGTACTTC,CASSPRDSSRLAKNIQYF
-,TRBV6-5,TRBJ2-1,-,TGTGCCAGCAGGAAACAGAGCGGTGAGCAGTTCTTC,CASRKQSGEQFF
TRBD1,TRBV6-6,TRBJ1-1,-,TGTGCCAGCAGTAAGGGGGCGAGCACTGAAGCTTTCTTT,CASSKGASTEAFF
TRBD1,TRBV28,TRBJ1-4,-,TGTGCCAGCAGACCTAAACAGGGGGCCGGGTTTTTT,CASRPKQGAGFF